A selection of T cell receptor beta chains follows, all from one sample in a study of immune evolution from preneoplasia to lung adenocarcinoma. The repertoire was sequenced with immunoSEQ multiplex PCR; TCRdb's copy has only in-frame clones and lacks some. The sample has more than 5,500 clones; about 80% are singletons. Sequencing was performed on FFPE minimally invasive lung adenocarcinoma tissue. The receptors derive from a person aged 50-70 years with lung adenocarcinoma. Each CDR3 is given with its conserved first and last residue. The D gene is left open where the match is weak. A row's size may be missing; if present it is once, few, many or a size class.

>TRBJ2-7|TRBV6-5|NA|NA
TGTGCCAGCAGTGTTGAGGGATCCGGTTCCTACGAGCAGTACTTC
CASSVEGSGSYEQYF
>TRBJ1-1|TRBV27|NA|NA
TGTGCCAGCAGTTTATTGGACCCCATGAACACTGAAGCTTTCTTT
CASSLLDPMNTEAFF
>TRBJ1-1|TRBV5-4|TRBD1|NA
TGTGCCAGCAGCTTGGGGAGGAGTCAGGGGGCCACTGAAGCTTTCTTT
CASSLGRSQGATEAFF
>TRBJ1-2|TRBV27|TRBD1|NA
TGTGCCAGCAGTTTAGACAGGGACAATGGCTACACCTTC
CASSLDRDNGYTF
>TRBJ2-5|TRBV2|TRBD1|once
TGTGCCAGCAGTATTAGACAGGGACAAGAGACCCAGTACTTC
CASSIRQGQETQYF
>TRBJ1-2|TRBV6-1|TRBD1|NA
TGTGCCAGCAGTGAAGAGGGGGCCTATGGCTACACCTTC
CASSEEGAYGYTF
>TRBJ1-5|TRBV6-6|TRBD1|once
TGTGCCAGCAGCTGGGGACAGGCGGATCCCCAGCATTTT
CASSWGQADPQHF
>TRBJ2-7|TRBV27|NA|once
TGTGCCAGCAGTTTATCGTCGGGGTCATCCTACGAGCAGTACTTC
CASSLSSGSSYEQYF
>TRBJ1-5|TRBV18|NA|NA
TGTGCCAGCTCCCCACAGGCCCCTTATAGCAATCAGCCCCAGCATTTT
CASSPQAPYSNQPQHF
>TRBJ1-1|TRBV2|NA|few
TGTGCCAGCAGAGGACACATGAACACTGAAGCTTTCTTT
CASRGHMNTEAFF
>TRBJ1-4|TRBV14|TRBD1|once
TGTGCCAGCAGCCCTTGGACAGGGAATGAAAAACTGTTTTTT
CASSPWTGNEKLFF
>TRBJ1-5|TRBV10-2|TRBD1|NA
TGCGCCAGCAGTGAGTCAGACAGGGGAATCGATCAGCCCCAGCATTTT
CASSESDRGIDQPQHF
>TRBJ2-1|TRBV18|TRBD2|NA
TGTGCCAGCTCACCGACCGGGACTACCTTACACAATGAGCAGTTCTTC
CASSPTGTTLHNEQFF
>TRBJ2-3|TRBV15|NA|NA
TGTGCCACCAGCAGAGATCTTGAGGATACGCAGTATTTT
CATSRDLEDTQYF
>TRBJ2-7|TRBV10-3|TRBD1|NA
TGTGCCATCAGTGACCAAGGGGGCGTCTACGAGCAGTACTTC
CAISDQGGVYEQYF
>TRBJ2-1|TRBV11-2|NA|NA
TGTGCCAGCAGCTTAACGGGAATCTCCTACAATGAGCAGTTCTTC
CASSLTGISYNEQFF
>TRBJ2-7|TRBV7-8|TRBD2|NA
TGTGCCAGCAGCTGGGGACTAGCGGGGGCCGAGCAGTACTTC
CASSWGLAGAEQYF
>TRBJ1-2|TRBV11-1|NA|NA
TGTGCCAGCAGCTTACCCAGCGCCCGGGGCTACACCTTC
CASSLPSARGYTF
>TRBJ2-7|TRBV7-2|TRBD2|NA
TGTGCCAGCAGCGAGCCGCTAGCGGGACCCTCCTACGAGCAGTACTTC
CASSEPLAGPSYEQYF
>TRBJ2-7|TRBV7-9|TRBD2|NA
TGTGCCAGCAGCTTAGCGGCTTACACGGGAGGGTCCTACGAGCAGTACTTC
CASSLAAYTGGSYEQYF
>TRBJ2-2|TRBV15|NA|NA
TGTGCCACCAGAGAGGGGGAGGTCGGGGAGCTGTTTTTT
CATREGEVGELFF
>TRBJ1-2|TRBV11-2|TRBD1|NA
TGTGCCAGCAGCTCGCTCGGGACAGGGGACGGTATGGATGGCTACACCTTC
CASSSLGTGDGMDGYTF
>TRBJ2-7|TRBV7-8|TRBD2|NA
TGTGCCAGCAGCTTATTCTGGCGGGGGGACTACGAGCAGTACTTC
CASSLFWRGDYEQYF
>TRBJ1-5|TRBV15|NA|few
TGTGCCACCAGCAGAGATTGGGGCAGGGAGCACAATCAGCCCCAGCATTTT
CATSRDWGREHNQPQHF
>TRBJ1-5|TRBV27|NA|NA
TGTGCCAGCAGTTTAAATCTCAATAGCAATCAGCCCCAGCATTTT
CASSLNLNSNQPQHF
>TRBJ1-5|TRBV6-1|NA|once
TGTGCCAGCAGTGCGACGGATAGCAATCAGCCCCAGCATTTT
CASSATDSNQPQHF
>TRBJ2-7|TRBV19|TRBD1|NA
TGTGCCAGTAGTATGCGGGGACAGGGCTACTACGAGCAGTACTTC
CASSMRGQGYYEQYF
>TRBJ2-4|TRBV5-1|TRBD2|NA
TGCGCCAGCAGCTTTGTAGGTGGGACTAGCGGGAAGGGGGACATTCAGTACTTC
CASSFVGGTSGKGDIQYF
>TRBJ1-4|TRBV5-6|NA|NA
TGTGCCAGCAGCGATTCGGGTGGTGCTAATGAAAAACTGTTTTTT
CASSDSGGANEKLFF
>TRBJ2-7|TRBV2|NA|large
TGTGCCAGCAGTGAAGCGCTTCAGGGAGGGCAGTACTTC
CASSEALQGGQYF
>TRBJ2-1|TRBV19|NA|NA
TGTGCCAGTAGTATAGGGGCCAGTTACAATGAGCAGTTCTTC
CASSIGASYNEQFF
>TRBJ1-6|TRBV6-1|NA|NA
TGTGCCAGCAGTGAAGCGGGGAGGTTGTTCGCCGCATCACCCCTCCACTTT
CASSEAGRLFAASPLHF
>TRBJ1-3|TRBV28|NA|NA
TGTGCCAGCAGTTCCCATGACAGGAACACCATATATTTT
CASSSHDRNTIYF
>TRBJ1-1|TRBV28|NA|NA
TGTGCCAGCAGATACCAGGTCATGAACACTGAAGCTTTCTTT
CASRYQVMNTEAFF
>TRBJ1-4|TRBV10-3|TRBD1|NA
TGTGCCATCAGTGAAGGCAGGGGGCATACTACTAATGAAAAACTGTTTTTT
CAISEGRGHTTNEKLFF